Listed below are T cell receptor beta chains from one sample, sequenced in a study of graft-versus-host responses after intestinal transplantation. Assay: immunoSEQ multiplex PCR; the TCRdb copy retains only in-frame clones and omits some. The top ten hold around 6% of the sample, which has 11,000 to 15,000 clones, about 33% seen once. Material: alloreactive CD4+ T cells from a mixed lymphocyte reaction culture, obtained before intestinal transplant. The receptors come from a human patient who received an intestinal transplant. Each CDR3 is given with its conserved first and last residue. The order of the fields is V gene, clone size, J gene, D gene, CDR3 protein, CDR3 DNA. D genes are given only for firm matches. The size of a clone is reported for some rows only, either as once, few or many, or as a class for expanded clones.

TRBV5-1	NA	TRBJ2-1	NA	CASSLALVNNEQFF	TGCGCCAGCAGCTTGGCCCTAGTCAACAATGAGCAGTTCTTC
TRBV4-1	NA	TRBJ1-2	NA	CASSQEAVGPFPRGYTF	TGCGCCAGCAGCCAAGAGGCGGTGGGACCCTTTCCCCGGGGCTACACCTTC
TRBV5-4	few	TRBJ2-3	TRBD2	CASTAGLAGRDTQYF	TGTGCCAGCACGGCGGGACTAGCGGGACGAGATACGCAGTATTTT
TRBV29-1	NA	TRBJ1-3	NA	CSVGLRDTIYF	TGCAGCGTTGGACTGAGAGACACCATATATTTT
TRBV7-8	NA	TRBJ1-2	NA	CASSLGAAYGYTF	TGTGCCAGCAGCTTAGGGGCAGCATATGGCTACACCTTC
TRBV5-1	few	TRBJ2-2	NA	CASSLGAPSGELFF	TGCGCCAGCAGCTTGGGGGCGCCGTCCGGGGAGCTGTTTTTT
TRBV27	few	TRBJ1-1	NA	CASSLRGRVATEAFF	TGTGCCAGCAGTTTGCGGGGTAGGGTGGCTACTGAAGCTTTCTTT
TRBV5-6	NA	TRBJ2-3	TRBD1	CASSSLGQGWTDTQYF	TGTGCCAGCAGCTCGCTAGGACAGGGGTGGACAGATACGCAGTATTTT
TRBV10-3	medium-sized	TRBJ2-1	TRBD2	CAISDLAGTSGFF	TGTGCCATCAGTGACCTAGCGGGGACTTCGGGATTCTTC
TRBV7-2	few	TRBJ1-1	NA	CASSLRSNTEAFF	TGTGCCAGCAGCCTAAGGTCGAACACTGAAGCTTTCTTT
TRBV25-1	NA	TRBJ1-4	NA	CASSLSGTYKINEKLFF	TGTGCCAGCAGTTTATCCGGGACATATAAAATTAATGAAAAACTGTTTTTT
TRBV29-1	NA	TRBJ1-1	TRBD1	CSVLGTGGTEAFF	TGCAGCGTCCTCGGGACAGGGGGCACTGAAGCTTTCTTT
TRBV7-3	NA	TRBJ1-2	NA	CASSLTRGAGYTF	TGTGCCAGCAGCTTAACCCGTGGGGCTGGCTACACCTTC
TRBV5-1	few	TRBJ1-3	NA	CASSLARQIPGNTIYF	TGCGCCAGCAGCTTGGCCCGACAAATCCCTGGAAACACCATATATTTT
TRBV19	NA	TRBJ1-1	TRBD1	CASRGTGLVTEAFF	TGTGCCAGTAGGGGGACAGGGTTGGTCACTGAAGCTTTCTTT
TRBV5-4	few	TRBJ2-1	TRBD2	CASSPGTSGRRVNEQFF	TGTGCCAGCAGCCCCGGGACTAGCGGGAGGCGCGTCAATGAGCAGTTCTTC
TRBV15	NA	TRBJ1-5	TRBD1	CATSRIIRDREPQHF	TGTGCCACCAGCAGAATCATCCGGGACAGGGAGCCCCAGCATTTT
TRBV7-3	few	TRBJ1-6	NA	CASSLSNLSPLHF	TGTGCCAGCAGCTTATCGAACTTATCACCCCTCCACTTT
TRBV4-1	few	TRBJ1-4	TRBD1	CASSQDPGQPNEKLFF	TGCGCCAGCAGCCAGGACCCGGGACAGCCCAATGAAAAACTGTTTTTT
TRBV5-4	few	TRBJ1-1	NA	CASSPAPGRTEAFF	TGTGCCAGCAGCCCCGCCCCAGGGAGGACTGAAGCTTTCTTT
TRBV7-8	once	TRBJ2-5	TRBD1	CASSRRRDRTKETQYF	TGTGCCAGCAGCCGGCGGCGGGACAGGACCAAAGAGACCCAGTACTTC
TRBV19	few	TRBJ1-5	TRBD1	CASSGQGARLEPQHF	TGTGCCAGTTCCGGACAGGGGGCGAGGTTGGAGCCCCAGCATTTT
TRBV5-4	NA	TRBJ1-1	NA	CASSFLVRQMNTEAFF	TGTGCCAGCAGCTTCTTGGTCCGACAAATGAACACTGAAGCTTTCTTT
TRBV11-1	few	TRBJ2-7	TRBD1	CASSSPGQGSYEQYF	TGTGCCAGCAGCTCCCCGGGACAGGGATCCTACGAGCAGTACTTC
TRBV7-2	NA	TRBJ1-1	NA	CASSLARVNTEAFF	TGTGCCAGCAGCTTAGCGCGCGTGAACACTGAAGCTTTCTTT
TRBV15	NA	TRBJ2-1	NA	CATSRYSPGRGEQFF	TGTGCCACCAGCAGATATAGTCCCGGGCGCGGAGAGCAGTTCTTC
TRBV18	NA	TRBJ1-4	TRBD1	CASSQNTGTGNEKLFF	TGTGCCAGCTCACAAAACACCGGGACAGGAAATGAAAAACTGTTTTTT
TRBV30	few	TRBJ2-3	TRBD1	CAWSVQGADTQYF	TGTGCCTGGAGTGTACAGGGGGCAGATACGCAGTATTTT
TRBV6-5	NA	TRBJ1-1	NA	CASNLGRTNTEAFF	TGTGCCAGCAATCTGGGCAGGACGAACACTGAAGCTTTCTTT
TRBV6-6	NA	TRBJ2-1	TRBD2	CASTRTSGSYNEQFF	TGTGCCAGCACCCGTACTAGCGGGAGCTACAATGAGCAGTTCTTC
TRBV28	NA	TRBJ2-7	NA	CASSPRGIGRIYEQYF	TGTGCCAGCAGTCCTCGGGGGATTGGAAGAATCTACGAGCAGTACTTC
TRBV2	few	TRBJ1-2	TRBD1	CASSDDRAVSNYGYTF	TGTGCCAGCAGTGATGACAGGGCAGTCTCTAACTATGGCTACACCTTC
TRBV6-1	few	TRBJ1-3	TRBD1	CASRPRGQAGNTIYF	TGTGCCAGCAGACCCCGTGGACAGGCTGGAAACACCATATATTTT
TRBV9	NA	TRBJ2-5	TRBD2	CASSPRLAGTETQYF	TGTGCCAGCAGCCCACGACTAGCGGGAACAGAGACCCAGTACTTC
TRBV5-1	NA	TRBJ2-7	TRBD2	CARSLAAGGLAGGRIYEQYF	TGCGCCCGCAGCTTGGCGGCGGGGGGGCTAGCGGGAGGTAGAATCTACGAGCAGTACTTC
TRBV6-1	NA	TRBJ1-5	NA	CASSEEVGQPQHF	TGTGCCAGCAGTGAAGAAGTTGGACAGCCCCAGCATTTT
TRBV6-1	NA	TRBJ2-2	TRBD1	CASNIQGASTGELFF	TGTGCCAGCAACATACAGGGGGCCTCGACCGGGGAGCTGTTTTTT
TRBV27	few	TRBJ2-5	TRBD2	CASSLIPGLAGVETQYF	TGTGCCAGCAGTTTAATCCCCGGACTAGCGGGAGTGGAGACCCAGTACTTC
TRBV6-1	NA	TRBJ2-7	NA	CASRRGPGGYEQYF	TGTGCCAGCAGAAGGGGCCCGGGTGGCTACGAGCAGTACTTC
TRBV11-3	few	TRBJ2-7	NA	CASTTTQYEQYF	TGTGCCAGCACCACGACCCAATACGAGCAGTACTTC